The sequence of this T cell receptor beta chain was determined in a study of radiation and T cells in renal cell carcinoma. Whole-study context: Nephrectomy followed 15 Gy stereotactic body radiation by 4 weeks.

The germline V and J ends were trimmed by 2 bases and 1 base, with 3 bases remaining between them. This CDR3 is built from 12 residues. Germline lookup yields CDR1 GTSNPN and CDR2 SVGIG (reference sequence). Produced via immunoSEQ multiplex PCR; TCRdb's table is partial and in-frame only. This table has roughly 140,000 clones, roughly 90% appearing once. The time point was: blood 2 weeks post-SBRT. Regarding treatment: 15 Gy SBRT to primary tumor, nephrectomy 4 weeks later. This specimen was blood, taken from a patient whose treatment included radiotherapy and nephrectomy. This receptor was obtained from a woman in her fifties or sixties with renal cell carcinoma. The chain couples TRBV30 to TRBJ1-3; D is uncertain. The CDR3 reads CAWSMSGNTIYF. The CDR3 DNA reads TGTGCCTGGAGTATGTCTGGAAACACCATATATTTT.